This TCR beta chain was profiled in a study of T-cell reconstitution after alpha-beta-depleted transplantation in children. The CDR3 consists of 17 residues. Per the germline V gene, CDR1 is SGHRS and CDR2 is YFSETQ. The V gene end was trimmed by 4 bases and the J gene end by 1 base; junction bases not matched to a gene: 10. Library preparation (for TCRbeta) was performed with unique molecular identifiers. In TCRdb, the PCR reads were re-called with MiXCR into one record per CDR3 protein. The data contain over 550,000 distinct CDR3 sequences, roughly 10% of them singletons. This chain uses TRBV5-1 with TRBJ2-3; 9 nucleotides match TRBD2. The clonotype originates from a human donor who donated a stem cell graft to a child with acute myeloid leukemia. Sequenced material: PBMCs from the stem cell graft donor, taken from the stem cell graft. CDR3 region: CASSRAPSGEGTDTQYF. The CDR3 region has the DNA TGCGCCAGCAGCCGGGCCCCTAGCGGGGAAGGCACAGATACGCAGTATTTT. Full variable domain (remainder filled in from reference TRBV5-1 and TRBJ2-3): KAGVTQTPRYLIKTRGQQVTLSCSPISGHRSVSWYQQTPGQGLQFLFEYFSETQRNKGNFPGRFSGRQFSNSRSEMNVSTLELGDSALYLCASSRAPSGEGTDTQYFGPGTRLTVL.